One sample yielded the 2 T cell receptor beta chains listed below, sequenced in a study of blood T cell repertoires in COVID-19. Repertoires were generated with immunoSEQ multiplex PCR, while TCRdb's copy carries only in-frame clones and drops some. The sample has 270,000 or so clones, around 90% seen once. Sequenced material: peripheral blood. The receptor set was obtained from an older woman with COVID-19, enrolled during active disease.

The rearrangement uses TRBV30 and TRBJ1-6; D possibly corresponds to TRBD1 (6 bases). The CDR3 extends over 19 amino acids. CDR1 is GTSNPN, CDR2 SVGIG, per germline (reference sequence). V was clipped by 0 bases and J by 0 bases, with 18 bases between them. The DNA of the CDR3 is TGTGCCTGGAGTGTAGGCAGGGGCGACATGAGCTCCTATAATTCACCCCTCCACTTT. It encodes CAWSVGRGDMSSYNSPLHF.

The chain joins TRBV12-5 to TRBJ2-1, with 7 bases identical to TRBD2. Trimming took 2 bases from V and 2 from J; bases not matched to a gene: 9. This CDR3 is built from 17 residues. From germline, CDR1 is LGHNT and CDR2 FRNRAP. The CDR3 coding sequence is TGTGCTAGTGGTTTGAGGTTTCTGGGGGGGACCTACAATGAGCAGTTCTTC. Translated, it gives CASGLRFLGGTYNEQFF.